The sequence of this T cell receptor (beta chain) was determined in a study of cytomegalovirus exposure and HLA in healthy donors. General observations from the study: The study assumed roughly uniform donor sequencing depth for presence/absence analyses. The study reported that TCR beta sequences accurately predicted HLA-A and HLA-B alleles in most subjects.

The germline CDR1 and CDR2 sequences are SGHTA and FQGNSA. The V and J ends lost 5 bases and 6 bases respectively, with 11 bases between them. CDR3 length: 12 residues. To note about this clone: Its antigen is currently unknown.

Use of 60 Vbeta and 13 Jbeta primers characterized the PCR. The assay was immunoSEQ multiplex PCR, and TCRdb's table has in-frame clones only and misses some. The table includes roughly 170,000 clones, 70% to 80% detected once. Sequences were obtained from PBMCs. The receptor was isolated from a man aged 30-40 years in good health and CMV-seronegative. The chain links TRBV7-2 to TRBJ2-7, with D possibly being TRBD1 (6 bases). The CDR3 coding sequence is TGTGCCAGCAGCCCCCAGGGGACCGAGCAGTACTTC. This sequence encodes CASSPQGTEQYF.